This T cell receptor (beta chain) is from a study of shared clonotypes between healthy human individuals. The repertoire was sequenced with immunoSEQ multiplex PCR; TCRdb's copy has only in-frame clones and lacks some. The table includes 1.4 million or so clones, roughly 98.5% detected once. This CDR3 has 19 amino acids. Per the germline V gene, CDR1 is MDHEN and CDR2 is SYDVKM. Deletions cut 2 bases from V and 2 bases from J, with 23 bases between. Sequenced input: naive CD4+ T cells sorted from blood. Subset of the sample: CD45RA+ positively selected. This TCR came from a young man in good health. This chain connects TRBV28 to TRBJ2-3; no reliable D call. The CDR3 region is CASSLPRVGYPPSTDTQYF. CDR3 nucleotide sequence: TGTGCCAGCAGTTTACCCCGGGTGGGTTATCCACCTTCCACAGATACGCAGTATTTT.